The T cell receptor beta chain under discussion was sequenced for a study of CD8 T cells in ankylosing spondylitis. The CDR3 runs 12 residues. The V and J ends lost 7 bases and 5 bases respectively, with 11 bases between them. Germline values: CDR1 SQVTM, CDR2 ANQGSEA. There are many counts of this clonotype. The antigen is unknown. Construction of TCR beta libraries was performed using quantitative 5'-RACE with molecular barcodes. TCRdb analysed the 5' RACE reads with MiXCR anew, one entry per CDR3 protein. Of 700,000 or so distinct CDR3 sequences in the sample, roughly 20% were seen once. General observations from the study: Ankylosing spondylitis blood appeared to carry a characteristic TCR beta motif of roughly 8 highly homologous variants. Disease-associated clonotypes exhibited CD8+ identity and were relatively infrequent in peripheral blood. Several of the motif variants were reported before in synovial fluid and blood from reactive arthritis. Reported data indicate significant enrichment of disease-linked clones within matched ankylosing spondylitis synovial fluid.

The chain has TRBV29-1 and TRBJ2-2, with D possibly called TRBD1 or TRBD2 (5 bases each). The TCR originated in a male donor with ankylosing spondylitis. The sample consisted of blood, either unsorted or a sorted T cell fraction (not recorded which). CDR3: CSGGPGTGELFF. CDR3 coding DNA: TGCAGCGGGGGACCAGGGACCGGGGAGCTGTTTTTT.